This T cell receptor (beta chain) came from a study of identical twins. Study results and caveats: Cord blood beta clonotypes that were abundant carried fewer insertions, and memory repertoires showed no such trend.

Unique molecular identifiers were in the cDNA, with template-switch universal primer binding. TCRdb reprocessed the 5' RACE reads via MiXCR and lists one record per CDR3 protein. Of roughly 480,000 distinct CDR3 sequences detected, approximately 24% appear once; the ten largest clones hold 2.9%. This clonotype was seen a few times. No antigen is known for it. The germline gives CDR1 MNHEY, CDR2 SVGAGI. There are 15 residues in the CDR3. V lost 0 bases and J lost 5, with 10 bases in between. This same sample was also taken into another study, of T cells expressing NK-cell markers.

The clonotype originates from a woman between 18 and 29 years old in good health. This chain connects TRBV6-5 to TRBJ2-2, with a weak D call TRBD2 (5 bases). The sample comprised CD4+ T cells sorted from blood. The CDR3 here is CASSYSFLATGELFF. CDR3 DNA: TGTGCCAGCAGTTACTCATTCCTAGCAACCGGGGAGCTGTTTTTT.